A single sample is the source of the 9 T cell receptor beta chains below, sequenced in a study of PD-1 blockade in classical Hodgkin lymphoma. Noted time point: newly diagnosed, previously untreated cHL patient sample. Here immunoSEQ multiplex PCR was the method, and the copy in TCRdb shows in-frame clones only, minus some. Of about 21,000 clones in the sample, around 94% were seen once. The specimen sequenced was peripheral blood mononuclear cells (PBMCs). These receptors were collected from a human donor with classical Hodgkin lymphoma.

The chain couples TRBV19 to TRBJ2-1, with D perhaps given as TRBD1 or TRBD2 (5 bases each). Germline V gene data show CDR1 as LNHDA and CDR2 as SQIVND (reference sequence). V was cut by 3 bases and J by 6 bases, with 9 bases left in between. The CDR3 totals 13 residues. CDR3 region: CASSILGVNEQFF. CDR3 DNA: TGTGCCAGTAGTATCTTGGGGGTCAATGAGCAGTTCTTC.

This clone was detected once. The CDR3 region is CARCRRLNTEAFF. Written as DNA, the CDR3 is TGCGCCAGATGCCGGCGGTTGAACACTGAAGCTTTCTTT. The chain recombines TRBV23-1 with TRBJ1-1; D uncertain. TRBV23-1 falls under the ORF class, with uncertain function. The V end lost 9 bases, the J end lost 0 bases, and 11 bases lay between the germline ends. The CDR3 runs 13 residues.

The rearrangement uses TRBV7-2 and TRBJ2-5, with D tentatively TRBD1 (5 bases). The V gene lost 1 base and the J gene lost 5 bases, with 17 bases spanning the gap. CDR3 size: 16 residues. Germline CDR1 SGHTA, CDR2 FQGNSA. The CDR3 DNA follows: TGTGCCAGCAGCTTAGGAGGTCAGACAAAGGGGGAGACCCAGTACTTC. This translates into CASSLGGQTKGETQYF.

The rearrangement uses TRBV19 and TRBJ2-1, with D possibly TRBD1 on 6 matching bases. V was pared by 10 bases and J by 5 bases, with 9 bases between. Germline V gene lookup returns CDR1 LNHDA and CDR2 SQIVND (reference sequence). This CDR3 region has 11 residues. The CDR3 sequence is CATRQDNEQFF. CDR3 coding DNA: TGTGCCACCAGACAGGACAATGAGCAGTTCTTC.

The V gene is TRBV4-1, the J gene TRBJ1-6; D is undetermined. Per the germline V gene, CDR1 is MGHRA and CDR2 is YSYEKL. There are 15 residues in the CDR3. V shed 5 bases and J shed 6 bases, with 14 bases lying between them. CDR3 nucleotides: TGCGCCAGCAGCTCACCCCGAGGGAGTAATTCACCCCTCCACTTT. It translates to CASSSPRGSNSPLHF.

This clone showed up just once. This chain uses TRBV7-2 with TRBJ2-5, with D perhaps matching TRBD1 or TRBD2 (5 bases each). Per the germline V gene, CDR1 is SGHTA and CDR2 is FQGNSA. This CDR3 has 13 amino acids. The V gene lost 5 bases and the J gene lost 9 bases, with 16 bases spanning the gap. CDR3 residues: CASSTDSGTAQYF. The CDR3 coding sequence is TGTGCCAGCAGCACCGACAGCGGCACGGCCCAGTACTTC.

On this clone: Germline is not matched at one junction end, which may reflect a read error. J is TRBJ1-3 and V is TRBV9; 8 positions agree with TRBD1. The CDR3 has 17 residues. The germline V gene encodes CDR1 SGDLS and CDR2 YYNGEE. The CDR3 DNA follows: TGTGCCAGCAGCCCAAGAGGACAGGGAGTTTGGGGAAACACCACATATTTT. Protein sequence: CASSPRGQGVWGNTTYF. Full variable domain (remainder filled in from reference TRBV9 and TRBJ1-3): DSGVTQTPKHLITATGQRVTLRCSPRSGDLSVYWYQQSLDQGLQFLIQYYNGEERAKGNILERFSAQQFPDLHSELNLSSLELGDSALYFCASSPRGQGVWGNTTYFGEGSWLTVV.

The V and J genes are TRBV30 and TRBJ1-2, with 7 bases fitting TRBD1. This CDR3 is 13 amino acids long. CDR1 GTSNPN and CDR2 SVGIG come from the germline V gene (reference sequence). J gave up 4 bases and V 0 bases, and 2 bases lay outside the gene matches. CDR3 in DNA: TGTGCCTGGAGTGTAGCAGGGGGCTATGGCTACACCTTC. Encoded protein: CAWSVAGGYGYTF. Full variable domain (missing parts from reference TRBV30 and TRBJ1-2): SQTIHQWPATLVQPVGSPLSLECTVEGTSNPNLYWYRQAAGRGLQLLFYSVGIGQISSEVPQNLSASRPQDRQFILSSKKLLLSDSGFYLCAWSVAGGYGYTFGSGTRLTVV.

The chain carries TRBV18 and TRBJ1-3, with TRBD1 identical over 7 bases. After removal of 2 bases from V and 1 base from J, the junction contained 5 bases not matched to a gene. Germline V lookup: CDR1 KGHSH, CDR2 LQKENI. There are 16 residues in the CDR3. The CDR3 DNA reads TGTGCCAGCTCACCAGACAGGGTTGTATCTGGAAACACCATATATTTT. This gives the protein CASSPDRVVSGNTIYF.